The T cell receptor beta chain described here comes from a study of Ad26.COV2.S vaccination and SARS-CoV-2 variants. Study background: Vaccine-arm donor from the placebo-controlled COV1001 Ad26.COV2.S trial.

Sequencing was performed with immunoSEQ multiplex PCR; in TCRdb, only in-frame clones are kept and a portion is missing. The table shows around 320,000 clones, with roughly 86% occurring only once. General study findings and limits: Total responses of T cells may have been underestimated by the analyses of TCR breadth and depth.

As to treatment: roughly 19 received Ad26.COV2.S at low or high dose, single or two shots; several received placebo; per-sample allocation not given. Collection of samples fell on day 63 after the first vaccine or placebo injection. On this clone: Its antigen is not known.

The V and J ends lost 5 bases and 7 bases, in that order; junction bases with no gene match: 7. Germline values: CDR1 MGHDK, CDR2 SYGVNS. This CDR3 comprises 15 residues. The receptor was isolated from a person between 18 and 65 years old who received the Ad26.COV2.S COVID-19 vaccine or a placebo. Here the sequenced sample was peripheral blood, taken in a trial of Ad26.COV2.S vaccine versus placebo. The V and J genes are TRBV25-1 and TRBJ2-1; 11 bases are a match to TRBD2. The CDR3, as DNA: TGTGCCAGCAGTAAACTAGCGGGGGCCGGGAATGAGCAGTTCTTC. This gives the protein CASSKLAGAGNEQFF.